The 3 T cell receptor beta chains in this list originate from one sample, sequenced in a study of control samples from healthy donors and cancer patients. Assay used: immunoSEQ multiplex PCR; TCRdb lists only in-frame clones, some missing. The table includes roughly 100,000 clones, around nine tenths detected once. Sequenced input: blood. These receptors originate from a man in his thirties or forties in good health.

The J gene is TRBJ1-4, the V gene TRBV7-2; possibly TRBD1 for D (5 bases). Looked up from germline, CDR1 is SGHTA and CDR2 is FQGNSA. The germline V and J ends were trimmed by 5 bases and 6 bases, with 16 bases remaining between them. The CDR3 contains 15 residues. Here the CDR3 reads CASSLTGPFDEKLFF. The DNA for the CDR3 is TGTGCCAGCAGCCTTACAGGACCCTTTGATGAAAAACTGTTTTTT.

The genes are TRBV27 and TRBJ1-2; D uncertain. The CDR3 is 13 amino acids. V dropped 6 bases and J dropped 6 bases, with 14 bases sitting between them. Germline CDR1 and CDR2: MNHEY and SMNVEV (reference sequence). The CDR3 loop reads CASRYTLVDGYTF. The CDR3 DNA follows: TGTGCCAGCAGATACACCCTGGTGGATGGCTACACCTTC.

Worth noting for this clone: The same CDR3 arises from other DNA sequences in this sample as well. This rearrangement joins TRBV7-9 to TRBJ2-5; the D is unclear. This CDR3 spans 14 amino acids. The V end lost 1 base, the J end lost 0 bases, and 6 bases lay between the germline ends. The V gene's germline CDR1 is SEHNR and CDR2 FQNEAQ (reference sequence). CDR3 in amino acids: CASSLVRDQETQYF. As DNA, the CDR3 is TGTGCCAGCAGCTTAGTCAGAGACCAAGAGACCCAGTACTTC.